This T cell receptor beta chain was sequenced in a study of T cells after yellow fever vaccination. This clonotype was detected a few times. The CDR3 is made up of 16 amino acids. Per germline, CDR1 KGHSH and CDR2 LQKENI. Trimming took 4 bases from V and 1 from J; bases not matched to a gene: 4. MiXCR, run by TCRdb on the 5' RACE reads, gives a single entry per CDR3 protein. Of fewer than 650,000 distinct CDR3 sequences detected, 20% to 25% appear once; the ten largest clones hold 16%. The chain is built from TRBV18 and TRBJ2-3; 11 positions match TRBD1. The sample here was PBMCs, taken 20 to 25 days after the first yellow fever vaccination. The sequence came from a man aged 18 to 30 who received the YFV17D yellow fever vaccine. The CDR3 bases are TGTGCCAGCTCACGAGGGACAGGGGGACGCACAGATACGCAGTATTTT. It encodes CASSRGTGGRTDTQYF.